This T cell receptor (beta chain) originates from a study of somatic mutations in cytotoxic T cells in rheumatoid arthritis. Overall study context: Blood from the patient (about 30 ml EDTA) was drawn right after diagnosis, pretreatment.

Positive magnetic bead selection isolated CD4+ and CD8+ cells, and flow cytometry checked purity. Study observations and caveats: Healthy controls showed no age-related rise in CD8+ clonality, whereas rheumatoid arthritis patients did.

On this clone: Its antigen is currently unknown. One end of the junction fails to match germline, which may point to a read error.

Sequencing used immunoSEQ multiplex PCR; TCRdb keeps in-frame clones, though not all of them. In the table there are around 16,000 clones, 65% to 75% of which are singletons. The clonotype was recovered from an adult with rheumatoid arthritis. The material sequenced was CD8+ T cells sorted from blood.

CDR3 sequence: CASSLFPGTDEKLFF. The CDR3 bases are TGTGCCAGCAGCTTATTCCCCGGAACTGATGAAAAACTGTTTTTT. The chain employs TRBV7-9 and TRBJ1-4; D ambiguous. The CDR3 length is 15 residues. The V gene's germline CDR1 is SEHNR and CDR2 FQNEAQ (reference sequence). Full variable domain (missing parts from reference TRBV7-9 and TRBJ1-4): DTGVSQNPRHKITKRGQNVTFRCDPISEHNRLYWYRQTLGQGPEFLTYFQNEAQLEKSRLLSDRFSAERPKGSFSTLEIQRTEQGDSAMYLCASSLFPGTDEKLFFGSGTQLSVL.